This record concerns one TCR beta chain sequence. No cognate antigen has been identified for it. No quality values exist for individual bases; no much larger clone is one base distant. This sample was included in a study of OX40 agonist ivuxolimab in advanced cancers. Concerning the study at large: Ivuxolimab, which targeted the costimulatory receptor OX40 (CD134), was an agonistic, fully human IgG2 monoclonal antibody. Partial responses were achieved by three dose-escalation patients, of whom one had hepatocellular carcinoma and two had cutaneous melanoma. The paper covers the monotherapy dose-escalation part of the phase I ivuxolimab trial, which included N of about 56 patients. The dose-escalation cohort was over 70% male with a mean age of about 60 years, ranging from about 23 to 85. Intravenous ivuxolimab was administered to patients every 2 weeks at six dose levels: 0.01, 0.1, 0.3, 1.5, 3 and 10 mg/kg. Peripheral TCRbeta sequencing aimed to test whether ivuxolimab altered TCR sequence diversity and caused clonal T-cell expansion. Of the approximately 53 patients in dose escalation, 19 had hepatocellular carcinoma, some 15 had melanoma, 9 had renal cell carcinoma and 9 had head and neck cancer. Prior anti-PD-1, anti-PD-L1 or anti-CTLA-4 therapy was permitted, and checkpoint inhibitors had been received by less than 45% of dose-escalation patients. Beyond this particular receptor, the publication reports: Which antigens the clonally expanded peripheral T cells were specific for was not determined. Clonal expansion of both CD4+ and CD8+ blood T cells was observed from baseline to week 6 at doses 0.1 to 3.0 mg/kg. Low levels of normalized T-cell clonal expansion were also seen in some nonresponding patients. Partial responders in the 0.1-3.0 mg/kg groups had among the lowest normalized peripheral clonal expansion, especially among CD8+ T cells. After ivuxolimab, CD8+ T cells had more expanded clones than CD4+ T cells on average.

To sequence the TCRbeta CDR3 region, genomic DNA was isolated from the sorted cells. The immunoSEQ Assay was used to sequence the TCRbeta CDR3 regions. Imported from immuneACCESS, the table was reduced by TCRdb to in-frame sequences with V and J called. These copies leave out some clones; in studies compared against another copy, an unresolved V gene accounts for under half, and the cause of the remainder is not known. The sample contains 65,000 to 95,000 clones, about 92% of them found a single time. The ten largest clones add up to around 0.18% of the sample. CDR1 and CDR2, per the germline V gene, are SGDLS and YYNGEE. Its CDR3 holds 14 amino acids, cysteine through phenylalanine. The entry retains the CDR3 DNA only, 42 bases that are in frame from base 1. V loses 0 bases, J loses 2 bases, and the germline ends lie 8 bases apart. The trial excluded patients who had a history of autoimmune disease or who were on systemic immunosuppression. In every dose cohort, peripheral blood was drawn for TCR sequencing at baseline, cycle 4 day 1, and cycle 7 day 1. The samples were drawn from a first-in-human, open-label, multicenter phase I dose-escalation trial of ivuxolimab. Adults with locally advanced or metastatic melanoma, renal cell carcinoma, hepatocellular carcinoma or head and neck squamous cell carcinoma were enrolled in the trial. Before TCR sequencing, CD4+ T cells and CD8+ T cells were sorted from peripheral blood as separate populations.

The sequence was obtained from an adult with an advanced solid tumor such as melanoma, head and neck, liver or kidney cancer. Sequencing used CD4+ or CD8+ T cells sorted from blood, obtained in a trial of the OX40 agonist ivuxolimab. Here the chain combines TRBV9 and TRBJ1-1, with no D gene named confidently. CDR3 reads: CASSVGRSNTEAFF. The bases read TGTGCCAGCAGCGTAGGGCGGTCAAACACTGAAGCTTTCTTT. Beyond the CDR3, the reference TRBV9 and TRBJ1-1 genes provide the residues; the full variable domain reads: DSGVTQTPKHLITATGQRVTLRCSPRSGDLSVYWYQQSLDQGLQFLIQYYNGEERAKGNILERFSAQQFPDLHSELNLSSLELGDSALYFCASSVGRSNTEAFFGQGTRLTVV.